Listed below are T cell receptor beta chains from one sample, sequenced in a study of T cell responses to AZD1222 COVID-19 vaccine. TCRdb's copy holds only in-frame clones and misses some; the assay was immunoSEQ multiplex PCR. Here the sample spans 130,000 to 150,000 clones, around 88% being singletons. The source was peripheral blood, collected on day 0 of AZD1222 vaccination. These receptors all stem from an adult in good health. The CDR3 runs from the conserved cysteine through the conserved F or W. A D gene is named only where the DNA matches it firmly. Rows may omit the clone size; those that give it use once, few, many or a size class.

NA	NA	TRBJ2-3	TRBV11-2	TGTGCCAGCAGCCGGGACTCTAGCTTTAATACGCAGTATTTT	CASSRDSSFNTQYF
NA	NA	TRBJ2-7	TRBV5-6	TGTGCCAGCAGCTTATCTCTCGAGCAGTACTTC	CASSLSLEQYF
TRBD2	NA	TRBJ2-7	TRBV5-4	TGTGCCAGCGGCTTAACGGGCCAACCTCACGGGGGGACCTACGAGCAGTACTTC	CASGLTGQPHGGTYEQYF
TRBD2	NA	TRBJ2-1	TRBV7-2	TGTGCCAGCAGCTCTCCCTTAGGGACTAGCGGATACAATGAGCAGTTCTTC	CASSSPLGTSGYNEQFF
TRBD1	NA	TRBJ1-2	TRBV6-2/TRBV6-3	TGTGCCAGCAGCATTACGGGGACAGGTATCACCTTC	CASSITGTGITF
NA	NA	TRBJ1-2	TRBV5-1	TGCGCCAGCAGCTTGCCTTCCGGGGTAGATGGCTACACCTTC	CASSLPSGVDGYTF
NA	NA	TRBJ2-5	TRBV7-2	TGTGCCAGCAGCTTGCAGCCCTTCCAAGAGACCCAGTACTTC	CASSLQPFQETQYF
TRBD1	NA	TRBJ2-7	TRBV6-5	TGTGCCAGCAGAGAGGACAGGGGGCTCCACGAGCAGTACTTC	CASREDRGLHEQYF
TRBD1	NA	TRBJ1-2	TRBV20-1	TGCAGTGCTAGTGCAGAGGGGACAGGGGTTTATGGCTACACCTTC	CSASAEGTGVYGYTF
NA	NA	TRBJ2-7	TRBV10-3	TGTGCTATCACGGAGGGCAGCTCCTACGAGCAGTACTTC	CAITEGSSYEQYF
NA	NA	TRBJ2-5	TRBV12-3/TRBV12-4	TGTGCCAGCAGGCGGGACACCCAAGAGACCCAGTACTTC	CASRRDTQETQYF
NA	NA	TRBJ1-4	TRBV2	TGTGCCACCAGCCTCATTGCTGAAAAACTGTTTTTT	CATSLIAEKLFF
TRBD1	NA	TRBJ2-2	TRBV7-3	TGTGCCAGCAGCCGGGGACAGGGGAAAGTCGGGGAGCTGTTTTTT	CASSRGQGKVGELFF
NA	NA	TRBJ1-1	TRBV9	TGTGCCAGCAGCGCCGCCGACGGAGACACTGAAGCTTTCTTT	CASSAADGDTEAFF
TRBD2	NA	TRBJ2-5	TRBV18	TGTGCCAGCTCACCCAGGACTAGCGGGGGGAAATTGGAGACCCAGTACTTC	CASSPRTSGGKLETQYF
NA	NA	TRBJ1-6	TRBV6-5	TGTGCCAGCGCAGGGTATAATTCACCCCTCCACTTT	CASAGYNSPLHF
NA	NA	TRBJ1-2	TRBV7-9	TGTGCCAGCAGCCGTGACCTTGATAGGGTAGGCGATGGCTACACCTTC	CASSRDLDRVGDGYTF
TRBD1	NA	TRBJ1-2	TRBV5-1	TGCGCCAGCAGCTGGGACAGCTATGGCTACACCTTC	CASSWDSYGYTF
TRBD1	NA	TRBJ1-2	TRBV7-2	TGTGCCAGCACCCCCGTCCGGACAGGGGCTGGCTACACCTTC	CASTPVRTGAGYTF
TRBD1	NA	TRBJ2-3	TRBV5-5	TGTGCCAGCAGGTTGCCGGGACAGGGAACGGATACGCAGTATTTT	CASRLPGQGTDTQYF
TRBD2	NA	TRBJ2-1	TRBV24-1	TGTGCCACCAGTGATTTGTCCGGACTAGGGAGCGATGAGCAGTTCTTC	CATSDLSGLGSDEQFF
TRBD2	NA	TRBJ2-7	TRBV28	TGTGCCAGCACCGTAAGCGGGGCGGGGTACGAGCAGTACTTC	CASTVSGAGYEQYF
NA	few	TRBJ2-2	TRBV18	TGTGCCAGCTCACCCGGTGGCACCGGGGAGCTGTTTTTT	CASSPGGTGELFF
NA	NA	TRBJ2-7	TRBV7-6	TGTGCCAGCAGCTTTAGTGGACCCAACGCCGAGCAGTACTTC	CASSFSGPNAEQYF
NA	NA	TRBJ1-6	TRBV2	TGTGCCAGCAGAACCGTCAGCCCTAATTCACCCCTCCACTTT	CASRTVSPNSPLHF
TRBD1	NA	TRBJ1-2	TRBV11-1	TGTGCCAGCAGCTTTAACAGGGGAAATGGCTACACCTTC	CASSFNRGNGYTF
NA	NA	TRBJ2-7	TRBV4-3	TGCGCCAGCAGCCAGAACGTCCAAGCCCCCTCGTACTTC	CASSQNVQAPSYF
NA	few	TRBJ1-4	TRBV7-9	TGTGCCAGCAGCTTAGCTGGGGGGATCTATGAAAAACTGTTTTTT	CASSLAGGIYEKLFF
NA	NA	TRBJ1-1	TRBV19	TGTGCCAGTATGGAGAGGCAGGGAAAAGCTTTCTTT	CASMERQGKAFF
TRBD1	NA	TRBJ1-2	TRBV11-2	TGTGCCAGCAGCCCCCGGACAGGGACTAACTATGGCTACACCTTC	CASSPRTGTNYGYTF
NA	NA	TRBJ1-5	TRBV7-9	TGTGCCAGCAGCTTAGGAGGGGACAATCAGCCCCAGCATTTT	CASSLGGDNQPQHF
NA	NA	TRBJ2-7	TRBV7-2	TGTGCCAGCAGCTCGACCGGGACCTCCTACGAGCAGTACTTC	CASSSTGTSYEQYF
NA	NA	TRBJ2-5	TRBV6-5	TGTGCCAGCAGCCGTACAGGTTTAAGAGAGACCCAGTACTTC	CASSRTGLRETQYF